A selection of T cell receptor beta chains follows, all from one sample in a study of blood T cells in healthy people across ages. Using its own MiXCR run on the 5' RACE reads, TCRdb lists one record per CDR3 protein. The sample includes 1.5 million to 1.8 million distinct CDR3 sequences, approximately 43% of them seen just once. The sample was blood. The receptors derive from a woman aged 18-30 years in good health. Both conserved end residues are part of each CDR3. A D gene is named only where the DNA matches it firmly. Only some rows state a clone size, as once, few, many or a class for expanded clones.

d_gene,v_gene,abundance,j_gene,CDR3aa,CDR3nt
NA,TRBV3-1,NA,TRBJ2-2,CASSPAKVFDTGELFF,TGTGCCAGCAGCCCAGCTAAGGTCTTTGACACCGGGGAGCTGTTTTTT
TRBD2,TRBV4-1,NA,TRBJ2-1,CASSQPLSGRGYNEQFF,TGCGCCAGCAGCCAACCCCTAAGCGGGAGGGGGTACAATGAGCAGTTCTTC
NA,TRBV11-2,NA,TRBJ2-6,CASSFGPFSGANVLTF,TGTGCCAGCAGCTTCGGCCCATTCTCTGGGGCCAACGTCCTGACTTTC
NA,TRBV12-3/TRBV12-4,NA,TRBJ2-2,CASSPTSVTTGELFF,TGTGCCAGCAGCCCTACTTCAGTGACCACCGGGGAGCTGTTTTTT
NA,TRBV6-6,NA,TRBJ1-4,CASSLPGGGRSNEKLFF,TGTGCCAGCAGCCTACCGGGTGGGGGGCGTTCTAATGAAAAACTGTTTTTT
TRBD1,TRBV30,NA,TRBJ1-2,CAWTSTEGQRYTF,TGTGCCTGGACATCGACAGAGGGACAGCGCTACACCTTC
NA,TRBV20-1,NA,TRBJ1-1,CSAPEGGNEAFF,TGCAGTGCTCCTGAGGGGGGGAATGAAGCTTTCTTT
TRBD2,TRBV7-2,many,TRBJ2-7,CASSPLAGYSYEQYF,TGTGCCAGCAGCCCCCTAGCGGGCTATTCCTACGAGCAGTACTTC
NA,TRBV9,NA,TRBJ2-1,CASSVAPVPPDNEQFF,TGTGCCAGCAGCGTAGCCCCGGTACCACCTGACAATGAGCAGTTCTTC
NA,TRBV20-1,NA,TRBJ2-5,CSARKDAGQETQYF,TGCAGTGCTAGGAAAGACGCGGGCCAAGAGACCCAGTACTTC
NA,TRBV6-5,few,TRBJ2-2,CASSYSWTVGSGELFF,TGTGCCAGCAGTTACTCGTGGACTGTAGGGTCCGGGGAGCTGTTTTTT
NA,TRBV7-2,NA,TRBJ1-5,CASSPEGSGYSNQPQHF,TGTGCCAGCAGCCCAGAGGGCAGCGGTTATAGCAATCAGCCCCAGCATTTT
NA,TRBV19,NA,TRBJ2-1,CASRPALNNEQFF,TGTGCCAGTAGGCCAGCCCTCAACAATGAGCAGTTCTTC
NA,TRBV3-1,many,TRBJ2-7,CASSQVSDSYEQYF,TGTGCCAGCAGCCAAGTGTCGGATTCCTACGAGCAGTACTTC
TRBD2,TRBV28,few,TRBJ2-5,CASSSSGSTQYF,TGTGCCAGCAGTTCTAGCGGGAGCACCCAGTACTTC
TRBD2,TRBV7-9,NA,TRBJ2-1,CASSLHGRPDEQFF,TGTGCCAGCAGCTTACACGGGAGGCCGGATGAGCAGTTCTTC
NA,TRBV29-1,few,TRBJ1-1,CSGQDMNTEAFF,TGCAGCGGACAGGATATGAACACTGAAGCTTTCTTT
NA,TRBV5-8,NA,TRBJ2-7,CASSLLRGGYEQYF,TGTGCCAGCAGCTTACTCAGGGGAGGCTACGAGCAGTACTTC
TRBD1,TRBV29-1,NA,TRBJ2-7,CSVEQGAMEQYF,TGCAGCGTTGAACAGGGGGCGATGGAGCAGTACTTC
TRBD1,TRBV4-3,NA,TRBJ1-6,CASSQDGTGMNNSPLHF,TGCGCCAGCAGCCAAGACGGGACAGGGATGAATAATTCACCCCTCCACTTT
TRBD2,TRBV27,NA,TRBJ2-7,CASRVSSGSYEQYF,TGTGCCAGCAGAGTCTCTAGCGGGTCCTACGAGCAGTACTTC
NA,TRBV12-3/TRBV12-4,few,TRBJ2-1,CASSTSQGFSYNEQFF,TGTGCCAGCAGTACTAGTCAGGGGTTTTCCTACAATGAGCAGTTCTTC
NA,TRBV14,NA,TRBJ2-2,CASSLRWTGRVSTGELFF,TGTGCCAGCAGCCTCAGGTGGACGGGAAGGGTTAGCACCGGGGAGCTGTTTTTT
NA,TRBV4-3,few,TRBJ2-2,CASSQARRGTPNTGELFF,TGCGCCAGCAGCCAAGCCCGTCGCGGGACTCCGAACACCGGGGAGCTGTTTTTT
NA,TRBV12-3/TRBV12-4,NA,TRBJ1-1,CATGRNMNTEAFF,TGTGCCACGGGACGGAACATGAACACTGAAGCTTTCTTT
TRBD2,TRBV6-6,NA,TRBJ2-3,CASSYSAGGTDTQYF,TGTGCCAGCAGTTACTCGGCGGGAGGCACAGATACGCAGTATTTT
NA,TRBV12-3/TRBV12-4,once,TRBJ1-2,CASSWRTQDMEGYTF,TGTGCCAGCAGTTGGCGGACACAGGATATGGAAGGCTACACCTTC
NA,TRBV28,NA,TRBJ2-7,CASSLFRDVGDYEQYF,TGTGCCAGCAGTTTATTCCGGGATGTGGGGGACTACGAGCAGTACTTC
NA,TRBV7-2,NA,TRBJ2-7,CASSRDRTPTYEQYF,TGTGCCAGCAGCCGCGACAGGACCCCGACCTACGAGCAGTACTTC
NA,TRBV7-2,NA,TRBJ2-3,CASSSAGQGGDTQYF,TGTGCCAGCAGCTCGGCAGGACAGGGAGGGGATACGCAGTATTTT
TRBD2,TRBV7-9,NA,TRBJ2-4,CASSWEGSLAKNIQYF,TGTGCCAGCAGCTGGGAGGGAAGTCTAGCCAAAAACATTCAGTACTTC
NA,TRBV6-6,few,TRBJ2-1,CASSDLLASAYNEQFF,TGTGCCAGCAGCGACTTACTAGCAAGTGCTTACAATGAGCAGTTCTTC
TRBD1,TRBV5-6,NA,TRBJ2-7,CASSLGQGAEQYF,TGTGCCAGCAGCTTGGGACAGGGGGCCGAGCAGTACTTC
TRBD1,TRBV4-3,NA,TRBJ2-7,CASSVGTGVDLEQYF,TGCGCCAGCAGCGTTGGGACAGGGGTAGACCTAGAGCAGTACTTC
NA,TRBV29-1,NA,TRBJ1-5,CSVADGGNQSQHF,TGCAGCGTTGCCGACGGAGGAAATCAGTCCCAGCATTTT
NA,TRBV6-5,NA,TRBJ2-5,CASSYNFGNEQYF,TGTGCCAGCAGTTACAATTTTGGTAATGAGCAGTACTTC
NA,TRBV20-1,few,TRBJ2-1,CSAARPSISYNEQFF,TGCAGTGCTGCCCGCCCTAGCATAAGCTACAATGAGCAGTTCTTC